This entry features one T cell receptor beta chain sequence. Time point in this sample: peripheral blood 6 weeks after treatment start. Urothelial carcinoma in patients was locally advanced or metastatic. The data originate from a study of PD-L1 blockade in urothelial cancer. Some clones are missing from TCRdb's copy, which holds only in-frame ones; the method was immunoSEQ multiplex PCR. The sample has approximately 30,000 clones; roughly nine tenths are singletons. Germline-derived CDR1 and CDR2 are MDHEN and SYDVKM. CDR3 size: 13 residues. Trimming took off 6 bases at V and 2 bases at J, with 10 bases between the two ends.

The sample consisted of PBMCs, taken around atezolizumab (anti-PD-L1) treatment. This chain connects TRBV28 to TRBJ1-2, with D uncertain. This clonotype was sampled from an elderly man with urothelial cancer. CDR3 amino acids: CASSSSSNYGYTF. In nucleotides, the CDR3 is TGTGCCAGCAGCTCAAGCTCCAACTATGGCTACACCTTC.